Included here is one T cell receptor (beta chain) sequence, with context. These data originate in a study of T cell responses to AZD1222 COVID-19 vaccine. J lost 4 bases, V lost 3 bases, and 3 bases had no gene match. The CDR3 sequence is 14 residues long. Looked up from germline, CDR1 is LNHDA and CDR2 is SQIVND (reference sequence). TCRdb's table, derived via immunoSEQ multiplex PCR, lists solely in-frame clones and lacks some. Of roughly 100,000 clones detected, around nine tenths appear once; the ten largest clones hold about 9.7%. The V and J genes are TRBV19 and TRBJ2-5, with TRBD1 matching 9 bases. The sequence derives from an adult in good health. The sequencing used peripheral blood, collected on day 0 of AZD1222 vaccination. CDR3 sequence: CASSIYRGLETQYF. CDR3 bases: TGTGCCAGTAGTATCTACAGGGGGCTAGAGACCCAGTACTTC. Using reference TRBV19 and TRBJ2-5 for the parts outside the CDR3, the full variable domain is DGGITQSPKYLFRKEGQNVTLSCEQNLNHDAMYWYRQDPGQGLRLIYYSQIVNDFQKGDIAEGYSVSREKKESFPLTVTSAQKNPTAFYLCASSIYRGLETQYFGPGTRLLVL.